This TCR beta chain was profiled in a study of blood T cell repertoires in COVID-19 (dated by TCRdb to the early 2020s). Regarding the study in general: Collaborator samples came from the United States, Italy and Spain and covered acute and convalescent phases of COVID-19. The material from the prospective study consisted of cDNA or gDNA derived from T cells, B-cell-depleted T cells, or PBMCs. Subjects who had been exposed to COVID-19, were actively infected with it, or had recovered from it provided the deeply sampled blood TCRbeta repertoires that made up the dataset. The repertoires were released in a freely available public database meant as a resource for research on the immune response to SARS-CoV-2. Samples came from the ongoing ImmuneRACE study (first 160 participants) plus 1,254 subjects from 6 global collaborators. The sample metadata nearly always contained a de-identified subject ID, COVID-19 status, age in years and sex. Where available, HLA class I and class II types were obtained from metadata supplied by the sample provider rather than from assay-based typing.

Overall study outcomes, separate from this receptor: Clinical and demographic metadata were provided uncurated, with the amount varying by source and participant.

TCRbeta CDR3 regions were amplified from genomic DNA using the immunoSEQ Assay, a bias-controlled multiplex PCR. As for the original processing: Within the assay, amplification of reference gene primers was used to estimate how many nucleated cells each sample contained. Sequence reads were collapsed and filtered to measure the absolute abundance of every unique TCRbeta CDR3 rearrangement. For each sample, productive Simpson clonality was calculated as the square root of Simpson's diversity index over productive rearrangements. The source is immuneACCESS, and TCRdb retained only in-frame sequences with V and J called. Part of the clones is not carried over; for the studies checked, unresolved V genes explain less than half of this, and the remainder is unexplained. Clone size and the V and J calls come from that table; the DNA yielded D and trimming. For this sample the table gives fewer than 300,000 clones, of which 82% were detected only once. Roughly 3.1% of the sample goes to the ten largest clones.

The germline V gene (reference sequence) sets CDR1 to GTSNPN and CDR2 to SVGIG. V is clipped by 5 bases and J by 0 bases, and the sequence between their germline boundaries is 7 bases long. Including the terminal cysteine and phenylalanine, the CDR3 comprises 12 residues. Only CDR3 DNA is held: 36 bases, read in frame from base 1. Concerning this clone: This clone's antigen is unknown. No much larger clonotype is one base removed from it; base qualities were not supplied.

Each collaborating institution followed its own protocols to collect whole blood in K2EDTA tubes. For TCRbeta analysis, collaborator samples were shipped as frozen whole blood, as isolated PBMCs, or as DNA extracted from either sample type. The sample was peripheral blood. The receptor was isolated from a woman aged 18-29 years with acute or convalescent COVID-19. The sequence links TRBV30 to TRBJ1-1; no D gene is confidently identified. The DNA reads TGTGCCTGGGGTCAAATGAACACTGAAGCTTTCTTT. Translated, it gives CAWGQMNTEAFF.